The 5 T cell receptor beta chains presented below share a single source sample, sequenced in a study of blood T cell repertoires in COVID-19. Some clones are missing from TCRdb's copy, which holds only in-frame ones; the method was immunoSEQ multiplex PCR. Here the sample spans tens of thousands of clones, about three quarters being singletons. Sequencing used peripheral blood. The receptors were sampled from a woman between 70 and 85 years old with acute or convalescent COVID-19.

The CDR3 DNA sequence: TGCGCCAGCAGCCCCGGACACCCGGTGCGGGAGCAGTACTTC. Translated: CASSPGHPVREQYF. The chain combines TRBV5-1 with TRBJ2-7; D is perhaps TRBD1 (5 bases). Germline V gene lookup returns CDR1 SGHRS and CDR2 YFSETQ. The CDR3 has 14 amino acids. V gave up 4 bases and J gave up 7 bases, with 18 bases separating them.

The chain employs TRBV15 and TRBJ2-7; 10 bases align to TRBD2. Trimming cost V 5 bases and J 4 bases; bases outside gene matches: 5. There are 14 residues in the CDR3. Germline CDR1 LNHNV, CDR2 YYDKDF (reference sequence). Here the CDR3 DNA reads TGTGCCACCAGCCTAGCGGGAGAGGGTTACGAGCAGTACTTC. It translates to CATSLAGEGYEQYF.

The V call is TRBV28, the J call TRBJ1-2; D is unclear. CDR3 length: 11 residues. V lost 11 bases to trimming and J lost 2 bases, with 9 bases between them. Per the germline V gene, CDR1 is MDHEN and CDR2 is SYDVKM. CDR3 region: CAAGRNYGYTF. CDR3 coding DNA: TGTGCCGCCGGGAGAAACTATGGCTACACCTTC.

CDR3 residues: CAIRQGVSQPQHF. The DNA for the CDR3 is TGTGCCATCAGACAGGGGGTAAGTCAGCCCCAGCATTTT. V usage is TRBV10-3 and J usage is TRBJ1-5, with 8 bases lining up with TRBD1. This CDR3 is built from 13 residues. CDR1 and CDR2 (germline): ENHRY, SYGVKD. The V gene end was trimmed by 6 bases and the J gene end by 6 bases; junction bases not matched to a gene: 4.

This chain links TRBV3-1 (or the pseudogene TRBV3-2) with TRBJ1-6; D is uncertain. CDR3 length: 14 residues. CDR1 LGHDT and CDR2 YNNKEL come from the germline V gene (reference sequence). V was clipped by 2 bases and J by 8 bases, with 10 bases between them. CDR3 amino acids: CASSQSGTDSPLHF. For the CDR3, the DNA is TGTGCCAGCAGCCAATCAGGCACTGATTCACCCCTCCACTTT.